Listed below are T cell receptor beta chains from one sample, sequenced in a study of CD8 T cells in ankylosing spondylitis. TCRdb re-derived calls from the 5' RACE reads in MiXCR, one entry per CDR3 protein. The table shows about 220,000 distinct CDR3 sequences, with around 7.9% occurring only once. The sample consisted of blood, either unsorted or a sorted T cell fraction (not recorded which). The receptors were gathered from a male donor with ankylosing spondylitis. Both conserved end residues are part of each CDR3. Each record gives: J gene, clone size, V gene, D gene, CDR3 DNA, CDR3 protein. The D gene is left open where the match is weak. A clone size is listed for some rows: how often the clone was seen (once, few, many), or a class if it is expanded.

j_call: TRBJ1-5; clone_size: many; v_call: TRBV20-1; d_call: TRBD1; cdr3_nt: TGCAGTGCTCGACAGGGGTTCTCAGGGCAGCCCCAGCATTTT; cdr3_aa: CSARQGFSGQPQHF
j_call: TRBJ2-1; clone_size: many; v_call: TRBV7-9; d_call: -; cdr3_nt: TGTGCCAGCAGCTTAAGTCACTCCTACAATGAGCAGTTCTTC; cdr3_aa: CASSLSHSYNEQFF
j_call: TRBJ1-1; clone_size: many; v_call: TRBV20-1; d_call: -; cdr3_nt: TGCAGTGCTACCAGCTGGGGCACTGAAGCTTTCTTT; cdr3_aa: CSATSWGTEAFF
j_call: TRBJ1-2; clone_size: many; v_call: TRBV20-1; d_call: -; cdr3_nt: TGCAGTGCTAGTGGGGACACCCTAGAGGATGGCTACACCTTC; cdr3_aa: CSASGDTLEDGYTF
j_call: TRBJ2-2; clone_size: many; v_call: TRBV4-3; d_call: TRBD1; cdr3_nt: TGCGCCAGCAGCCATGGGACAGGGAGCACCGGGGAGCTGTTTTTT; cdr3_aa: CASSHGTGSTGELFF
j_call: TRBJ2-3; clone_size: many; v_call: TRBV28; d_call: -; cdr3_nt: TGTGCCAGCAGTAGTGCAGATACGCAGTATTTT; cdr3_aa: CASSSADTQYF
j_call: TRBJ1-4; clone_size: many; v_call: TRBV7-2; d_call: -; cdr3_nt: TGTGCCAGCAGCTTAGCCGGGTCGAATGAAAAACTGTTTTTT; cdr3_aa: CASSLAGSNEKLFF
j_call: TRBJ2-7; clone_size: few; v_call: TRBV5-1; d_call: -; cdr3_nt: TGCGCCAGCAGCTTGGGGGCCGGGATCCCAGCCTACGAGCAGTACTTC; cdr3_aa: CASSLGAGIPAYEQYF
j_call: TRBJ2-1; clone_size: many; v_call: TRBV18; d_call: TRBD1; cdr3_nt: TGTGCCAGCTCGCACGGACAGGGGTATTACAATGAGCAGTTCTTC; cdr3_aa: CASSHGQGYYNEQFF
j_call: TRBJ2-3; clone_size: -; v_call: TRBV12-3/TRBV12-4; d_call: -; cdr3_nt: TGTGCCAGCAGCCATTGGGTAGTCCGGGCGACAGATACGCAGTATTTT; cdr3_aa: CASSHWVVRATDTQYF
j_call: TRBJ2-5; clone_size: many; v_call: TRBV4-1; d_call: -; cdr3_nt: TGCGCCAGCAGCCAAGATGGGGACCGCTCGAGGCAGGACTTC; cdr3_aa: CASSQDGDRSRQDF
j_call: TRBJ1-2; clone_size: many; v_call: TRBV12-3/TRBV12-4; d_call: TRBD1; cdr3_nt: TGTGCCAGCAGTTTGGGGACAGGGAGAGGCTACACCTTC; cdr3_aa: CASSLGTGRGYTF
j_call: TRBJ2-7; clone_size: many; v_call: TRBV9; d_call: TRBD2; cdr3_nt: TGTGCCAGCAGCGTAGGGGCGGGGGGGCTGCACGAGCAGTACTTC; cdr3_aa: CASSVGAGGLHEQYF
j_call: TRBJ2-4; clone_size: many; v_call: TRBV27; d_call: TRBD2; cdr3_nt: TGTGCCAGCAGTTCCGCGGGAGGGCCTCTAAACATTCAGTACTTC; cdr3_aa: CASSSAGGPLNIQYF
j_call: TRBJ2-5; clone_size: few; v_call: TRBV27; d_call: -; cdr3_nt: TGTGCCAGCGGGTTAACTGGGACCCAGTACTTC; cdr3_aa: CASGLTGTQYF